Listed below are T cell receptor beta chains from one sample, sequenced in a study of T cells in Graves' hyperthyroidism and ophthalmopathy. TCRdb passed the multiplex PCR reads through MiXCR, listing each CDR3 protein once. There are about 360,000 distinct CDR3 sequences in the sample; less than 15% occur only once, and 9.2% lies in the top ten. Sequenced input: blood. These receptors were collected from a woman aged 18-29 years with Graves' hyperthyroidism. Each CDR3 is given with its conserved first and last residue. The D gene is left open where the match is weak. The size entry is marked missing in some rows and otherwise reads once, few, many or a size class.

CDR3: CASTRPGRCEKLFF
DNA: TGCGCCAGCACCCGGCCAGGGAGGTGTGAAAAACTGTTTTTT
V: TRBV10-1
size: many
D: NA
J: TRBJ1-4

CDR3: CASSQENRRVYNEQFF
DNA: TGTGCCAGCAGCCAAGAGAACCGAAGAGTCTACAATGAGCAGTTCTTC
V: TRBV3-1
size: many
D: NA
J: TRBJ2-1

CDR3: CAIGGEVQETQYF
DNA: TGTGCCATCGGGGGTGAGGTCCAAGAGACCCAGTACTTC
V: TRBV10-3
size: many
D: NA
J: TRBJ2-5

CDR3: CASRVGLAGAKIDEQFF
DNA: TGTGCCAGCAGGGTGGGACTAGCGGGAGCGAAGATCGATGAGCAGTTCTTC
V: TRBV3-1
size: many
D: TRBD2
J: TRBJ2-1

CDR3: CASSGTRDSPLHF
DNA: TGTGCCAGCTCCGGGACACGAGATTCACCCCTCCACTTT
V: TRBV19
size: NA
D: NA
J: TRBJ1-6

CDR3: CATSGGQLRETEAFF
DNA: TGTGCCACCAGTGGGGGACAGCTCAGGGAAACTGAAGCTTTCTTT
V: TRBV24-1
size: many
D: TRBD1
J: TRBJ1-1

CDR3: CASSLAGAPYEQYF
DNA: TGCGCCAGCAGCTTGGCGGGGGCCCCCTACGAGCAGTACTTC
V: TRBV5-1
size: many
D: NA
J: TRBJ2-7

CDR3: CASSPRADSNQPQHF
DNA: TGTGCCAGCAGTCCACGCGCGGATAGCAATCAGCCCCAGCATTTT
V: TRBV6-2/TRBV6-3
size: many
D: NA
J: TRBJ1-5

CDR3: CASSSTGSGGPLETQYF
DNA: TGTGCCAGCAGCTCGACAGGGTCGGGGGGGCCGTTGGAGACCCAGTACTTC
V: TRBV7-6
size: NA
D: NA
J: TRBJ2-5

CDR3: CASSLVQAYMNTEAFF
DNA: TGTGCCAGCAGCTTAGTGCAGGCATACATGAACACTGAAGCTTTCTTT
V: TRBV13
size: many
D: NA
J: TRBJ1-1

CDR3: CASSESLAGAVNNEQFF
DNA: TGCGCCAGCAGTGAGAGTCTAGCGGGAGCTGTAAACAATGAGCAGTTCTTC
V: TRBV10-2
size: many
D: TRBD2
J: TRBJ2-1

CDR3: CSGGSAYEQYF
DNA: TGCAGCGGGGGCAGTGCCTACGAGCAGTACTTC
V: TRBV29-1
size: many
D: NA
J: TRBJ2-7

CDR3: CATRPAGSGEQYF
DNA: TGTGCCACCAGACCAGCGGGAAGTGGGGAGCAGTACTTC
V: TRBV15
size: many
D: TRBD2
J: TRBJ2-7

CDR3: CASNPDLAGSDEQFF
DNA: TGTGCCAGCAACCCCGATCTAGCGGGCAGCGATGAGCAGTTCTTC
V: TRBV2
size: many
D: TRBD2
J: TRBJ2-1

CDR3: CASRDPDREQFF
DNA: TGTGCCAGCAGGGACCCGGACAGGGAGCAGTTCTTC
V: TRBV27
size: few
D: TRBD1
J: TRBJ2-1

CDR3: CASREEGGRPREFF
DNA: TGTGCCAGCAGGGAGGAGGGAGGTAGACCACGGGAGTTCTTC
V: TRBV6-2/TRBV6-3
size: many
D: NA
J: TRBJ2-1

CDR3: CSVDGFSGGAGEQFF
DNA: TGCAGCGTTGATGGGTTTAGCGGGGGGGCGGGAGAGCAGTTCTTC
V: TRBV29-1
size: NA
D: TRBD2
J: TRBJ2-1

CDR3: CARRTVAGGPSCGTQYF
DNA: TGTGCCAGACGTACCGTAGCGGGGGGGCCGTCTTGTGGGACCCAGTACTTC
V: TRBV19
size: many
D: TRBD2
J: TRBJ2-5

CDR3: CASSVGQGANSPLHF
DNA: TGTGCCAGCAGTGTGGGGCAGGGGGCTAATTCACCCCTCCACTTT
V: TRBV28
size: many
D: TRBD1
J: TRBJ1-6

CDR3: CASSDGTPDSNQPQHF
DNA: TGTGCCAGCAGTGACGGTACACCGGATAGCAATCAGCCCCAGCATTTT
V: TRBV6-4
size: NA
D: NA
J: TRBJ1-5

CDR3: CASSPRMGQHTGELFF
DNA: TGTGCCAGCTCACCGAGGATGGGACAGCACACCGGGGAGCTGTTTTTT
V: TRBV18
size: many
D: TRBD1
J: TRBJ2-2

CDR3: CASSPDSLTEAFF
DNA: TGTGCCAGCTCACCAGACAGCCTCACTGAAGCTTTCTTT
V: TRBV18
size: many
D: NA
J: TRBJ1-1

CDR3: CASSDRSTNYGYTF
DNA: TGTGCCAGCAGCGACAGGTCAACTAACTATGGCTACACCTTC
V: TRBV6-2/TRBV6-3
size: many
D: NA
J: TRBJ1-2

CDR3: CATGAGAFNEQFF
DNA: TGTGCCACCGGAGCGGGGGCCTTCAATGAGCAGTTCTTC
V: TRBV25-1
size: NA
D: TRBD2
J: TRBJ2-1

CDR3: CASSLFAGEDTQYF
DNA: TGCGCCAGCAGCTTGTTTGCAGGCGAAGATACGCAGTATTTT
V: TRBV5-1
size: many
D: NA
J: TRBJ2-3

CDR3: CSARDREDSPLHF
DNA: TGCAGTGCTAGGGACAGGGAGGATTCACCCCTCCACTTT
V: TRBV20-1
size: few
D: TRBD1
J: TRBJ1-6

CDR3: CASSYADRLANYGYTF
DNA: TGTGCCAGCAGTTACGCTGACAGATTAGCTAACTATGGCTACACCTTC
V: TRBV6-6
size: many
D: NA
J: TRBJ1-2

CDR3: CAWTRSWQETQYF
DNA: TGTGCCTGGACCCGGAGTTGGCAAGAGACCCAGTACTTC
V: TRBV30
size: many
D: NA
J: TRBJ2-5

CDR3: CASSPTLTSDAYEQYF
DNA: TGTGCCAGCAGTCCGACCTTGACTAGCGATGCCTACGAGCAGTACTTC
V: TRBV27
size: NA
D: TRBD2
J: TRBJ2-7

CDR3: CASRTALRGATDTQYF
DNA: TGTGCCAGCAGAACAGCCCTTAGGGGCGCTACAGATACGCAGTATTTT
V: TRBV7-2
size: many
D: NA
J: TRBJ2-3

CDR3: CASRALGEQYF
DNA: TGTGCCAGCAGGGCCCTTGGCGAGCAGTACTTC
V: TRBV27
size: many
D: NA
J: TRBJ2-7

CDR3: CASSPRLVDNKQYF
DNA: TGTGCCAGCAGCCCCCGGCTAGTGGATAATAAGCAGTACTTC
V: TRBV7-6
size: many
D: NA
J: TRBJ2-7

CDR3: CASSVGWGGDSGNTIYF
DNA: TGTGCCAGCAGCGTAGGATGGGGAGGAGACTCTGGAAACACCATATATTTT
V: TRBV9
size: NA
D: NA
J: TRBJ1-3

CDR3: CATSGSGGLWETQYF
DNA: TGTGCCACCAGTGGCAGCGGTGGCCTGTGGGAGACCCAGTACTTC
V: TRBV24-1
size: many
D: NA
J: TRBJ2-5

CDR3: CASRRKGGGNTEAFF
DNA: TGTGCCAGCAGGAGAAAGGGAGGGGGGAACACTGAAGCTTTCTTT
V: TRBV7-2
size: many
D: NA
J: TRBJ1-1

CDR3: CASSPHLGDNQPQHF
DNA: TGTGCCAGCAGCCCTCACCTGGGTGACAATCAGCCCCAGCATTTT
V: TRBV7-9
size: NA
D: NA
J: TRBJ1-5

CDR3: CASSLLAGASVEQYF
DNA: TGTGCCAGCAGTTTACTGGCGGGAGCGTCGGTCGAGCAGTACTTC
V: TRBV12-3/TRBV12-4
size: many
D: TRBD2
J: TRBJ2-7

CDR3: CASSQDRKRGPKSSYNEQFF
DNA: TGCGCCAGCAGCCAAGATCGAAAGCGGGGGCCTAAGAGCTCCTACAATGAGCAGTTCTTC
V: TRBV4-1
size: NA
D: TRBD2
J: TRBJ2-1

CDR3: CSVEGDSGGGLDTQYF
DNA: TGCAGCGTTGAAGGGGATAGCGGGGGGGGTTTGGATACGCAGTATTTT
V: TRBV29-1
size: NA
D: TRBD2
J: TRBJ2-3

CDR3: CASTLGGRVGEQYF
DNA: TGTGCCAGCACCCTGGGGGGGAGGGTCGGCGAGCAGTACTTC
V: TRBV12-3/TRBV12-4
size: many
D: TRBD2
J: TRBJ2-7

CDR3: CASSVGDSEAFF
DNA: TGTGCCAGCAGCGTTGGGGACAGTGAAGCTTTCTTT
V: TRBV9
size: NA
D: TRBD1
J: TRBJ1-1

CDR3: CASSLTGTSGNWVETQYF
DNA: TGTGCCAGCAGCTTAACCGGGACTAGCGGGAACTGGGTGGAGACCCAGTACTTC
V: TRBV7-2
size: many
D: TRBD2
J: TRBJ2-5

CDR3: CASSSPVLGEKLFF
DNA: TGTGCCAGCAGCTCCCCGGTCTTAGGGGAAAAACTGTTTTTT
V: TRBV7-9
size: NA
D: NA
J: TRBJ1-4

CDR3: CASISGQAIYEQYF
DNA: TGTGCCAGCATCTCCGGACAGGCGATCTACGAGCAGTACTTC
V: TRBV28
size: NA
D: TRBD1
J: TRBJ2-7

CDR3: CASSLGTGLTGELFF
DNA: TGTGCCAGCAGCCTCGGGACAGGGTTAACCGGGGAGCTGTTTTTT
V: TRBV7-3
size: many
D: TRBD1
J: TRBJ2-2

CDR3: CASSSRYGTDSNQPQHF
DNA: TGTGCCAGCAGCTCCCGTTATGGGACAGATAGCAATCAGCCCCAGCATTTT
V: TRBV7-8
size: many
D: TRBD1
J: TRBJ1-5

CDR3: CASSLPQGLRFF
DNA: TGTGCCAGCAGCTTGCCACAGGGACTCCGGTTTTTT
V: TRBV5-5
size: few
D: NA
J: TRBJ1-4

CDR3: CASSTSTRSKGGYTF
DNA: TGTGCCAGCAGCACCTCTACCCGTAGTAAAGGGGGCTACACCTTC
V: TRBV7-2
size: many
D: NA
J: TRBJ1-2

CDR3: CASSEDNSGANVLTF
DNA: TGTGCCAGCAGTGAAGACAACTCTGGGGCCAACGTCCTGACTTTC
V: TRBV6-4
size: few
D: NA
J: TRBJ2-6

CDR3: CASSSSTSGRADNEQFF
DNA: TGTGCCAGCAGTTCCTCGACTAGCGGGAGGGCGGACAATGAGCAGTTCTTC
V: TRBV27
size: NA
D: TRBD2
J: TRBJ2-1

CDR3: CASSPPENLALHF
DNA: TGTGCCAGCAGTCCCCCCGAAAATTTAGCCCTCCACTTT
V: TRBV28
size: many
D: NA
J: TRBJ1-6

CDR3: CASSAGQLNSPLHF
DNA: TGTGCCAGCAGCGCCGGACAGCTAAATTCACCCCTCCACTTT
V: TRBV9
size: NA
D: NA
J: TRBJ1-6

CDR3: CSARTGGKPEAFF
DNA: TGCAGTGCTAGGACAGGGGGCAAGCCTGAAGCTTTCTTT
V: TRBV20-1
size: many
D: TRBD1
J: TRBJ1-1

CDR3: CASSIGTSGVNEQFF
DNA: TGTGCCAGCAGCATCGGGACTAGCGGGGTCAATGAGCAGTTCTTC
V: TRBV27
size: many
D: TRBD2
J: TRBJ2-1

CDR3: CASSPAMAGIHSPLHF
DNA: TGTGCCAGTAGTCCGGCGATGGCAGGGATCCATTCACCCCTCCACTTT
V: TRBV19
size: NA
D: NA
J: TRBJ1-6

CDR3: CASSPLDRAGGLRYEQFF
DNA: TGTGCCAGCAGCCCCTTGGACCGAGCGGGGGGGCTTAGGTATGAGCAGTTCTTC
V: TRBV7-9
size: many
D: TRBD2
J: TRBJ2-1

CDR3: CASSLRGVSNTGELFF
DNA: TGTGCCAGCAGCTTAAGGGGGGTTTCGAACACCGGGGAGCTGTTTTTT
V: TRBV7-3
size: many
D: NA
J: TRBJ2-2

CDR3: CAISGTGGRGEQFF
DNA: TGTGCCATCAGTGGGACAGGGGGTAGGGGTGAGCAGTTCTTC
V: TRBV10-3
size: many
D: TRBD1
J: TRBJ2-1

CDR3: CSVEDSQGQFEETQYF
DNA: TGCAGCGTTGAAGATAGCCAGGGACAGTTCGAAGAGACCCAGTACTTC
V: TRBV29-1
size: many
D: TRBD1
J: TRBJ2-5

CDR3: CASSHGGHEQYF
DNA: TGTGCCAGCAGCCACGGGGGGCACGAGCAGTACTTC
V: TRBV3-1
size: many
D: NA
J: TRBJ2-7